These 21 T cell receptor beta chains came from one sample sequenced in a study of beta chain features in type 1 diabetes. The entirety of the isolated RNA underwent reverse transcription, so expressed TCRB transcripts were sequenced. Sequencing used immunoSEQ multiplex PCR; TCRdb keeps in-frame clones, though not all of them. The table shows some 200,000 clones, with approximately 10% occurring only once. Sequenced: central memory CD4+ T cells from blood. The receptors shown here come from a young man in good health.

V is TRBV7-2 and J is TRBJ2-1; D remains unclear. Germline CDR1 is SGHTA and CDR2 is FQGNSA. The CDR3 consists of 12 residues. V lost 3 bases and J lost 4, with 4 bases in between. The CDR3 loop reads CASSFLYNEQFF. The DNA of the CDR3 is TGTGCCAGCAGCTTTCTTTACAATGAGCAGTTCTTC.

The chain has TRBV11-2 and TRBJ2-3; 8 positions agree with TRBD1. Germline V CDR1 and CDR2: SGHAT, FQNNGV. The V and J ends lost 5 bases and 7 bases, in that order; junction bases with no gene match: 14. The CDR3 has 16 amino acids. CDR3 DNA: TGTGCCAGCAGCCCCCTAGGTGGGACAGGAACCTATACGCAGTATTTT. It is translated as CASSPLGGTGTYTQYF.

This clone was seen ten or more times. This chain links TRBV28 with TRBJ1-4; D is undetermined. Germline V CDR1 and CDR2: MDHEN, SYDVKM. The CDR3 is 16 residues long. The germline V and J ends were trimmed by 4 bases and 7 bases, with 19 bases remaining between them. CDR3: CASSSTRDGGREKLFF. The CDR3 bases are TGTGCCAGCAGTTCGACCCGCGACGGAGGACGTGAAAAACTGTTTTTT.

The chain recombines TRBV28 with TRBJ2-7; 7 bases fit TRBD1. The CDR3 runs 12 residues. Germline assignment: CDR1 MDHEN and CDR2 SYDVKM. The trim removed 6 bases at V and 6 bases at J, leaving 5 bases unmatched. The CDR3 loop reads CASRTDRVEQYF. The CDR3 DNA reads as TGTGCCAGCAGGACAGACAGGGTCGAGCAGTACTTC.

This clone was seen a handful of times. The chain couples TRBV28 to TRBJ1-2, with 7 bases identical to TRBD1. CDR3 length: 14 amino acids. Looked up from germline, CDR1 is MDHEN and CDR2 is SYDVKM. Trimming at V came to 6 bases and at J to 5 bases, leaving 9 bases not matched to a gene. The CDR3: CASRTTQTGYGYTF. The CDR3 bases are TGTGCCAGCAGGACCACGCAGACAGGGTATGGCTACACCTTC.

This clone has a handful of counts. This chain joins TRBV30 and TRBJ2-1, with D tentatively TRBD2 (6 bases). Germline assignment: CDR1 GTSNPN and CDR2 SVGIG (reference sequence). V was cut by 3 bases and J by 0 bases, with 15 bases left in between. This CDR3 spans 16 amino acids. The CDR3 bases are TGTGCCTGGAGCTACCGGGGGTCACTCTCCTACAATGAGCAGTTCTTC. Translated: CAWSYRGSLSYNEQFF. The entire variable domain, with the rest obtained from reference TRBV30 and TRBJ2-1, is as follows: SQTIHQWPATLVQPVGSPLSLECTVEGTSNPNLYWYRQAAGRGLQLLFYSVGIGQISSEVPQNLSASRPQDRQFILSSKKLLLSDSGFYLCAWSYRGSLSYNEQFFGPGTRLTVL.

The chain joins TRBV4-3 to TRBJ2-1, with TRBD2 matching over 7 bases. The CDR3 sequence is 17 residues long. Germline CDR1 is LGHNA and CDR2 is YSLEER. Germline trimming cut 1 base from V and 6 bases from J; bases unmatched to any gene: 12. CDR3 DNA sequence: TGCGCCAGCAGCCAAGTTTCTGCGGGAGTAATCCGCAATGAGCAGTTCTTC. Protein: CASSQVSAGVIRNEQFF.

There are many counts of this clone. V is TRBV5-1 and J is TRBJ2-1; D not resolved. Germline-derived CDR1 and CDR2 are SGHRS and YFSETQ. Deletions cut 2 bases from V and 5 bases from J, with 11 bases between. This CDR3 contains 14 residues. Written as DNA, the CDR3 is TGCGCCAGCAGCTTATTTAGTGTAGACAATGAGCAGTTCTTC. It translates to CASSLFSVDNEQFF. The full variable domain, rest sourced from reference TRBV5-1 and TRBJ2-1, is KAGVTQTPRYLIKTRGQQVTLSCSPISGHRSVSWYQQTPGQGLQFLFEYFSETQRNKGNFPGRFSGRQFSNSRSEMNVSTLELGDSALYLCASSLFSVDNEQFFGPGTRLTVL.

This clone was counted many times. This rearrangement joins TRBV18 to TRBJ2-1, with TRBD1 identical over 7 bases. The CDR3 spans 16 residues. Germline V gives CDR1 KGHSH, CDR2 LQKENI. Losses at the gene ends were 0 bases for V and 7 bases for J; bases not matched to a gene: 9. In DNA form, the CDR3 reads TGTGCCAGCTCACCACCACGAGGGGGCGCTACGAATGAGCAGTTCTTC. It yields the protein CASSPPRGGATNEQFF.

The chain has TRBV5-4 and TRBJ2-1; D is undetermined. Germline-derived CDR1 and CDR2 are SGHNT and YYREEE (reference sequence). V was pared by 2 bases and J by 7 bases, with 10 bases between. The length of the CDR3 is 13 residues. CDR3 amino acids: CASSLVSRNEQFF. CDR3 in DNA: TGTGCCAGCAGCTTAGTTAGCCGAAATGAGCAGTTCTTC.

The rearrangement joins TRBV18 to TRBJ2-1; 13 bases are a match to TRBD2. Trimming removed 6 bases from V and 8 bases from J; junction bases left unmatched: 10. The CDR3 consists of 16 residues. Germline V gene data show CDR1 as KGHSH and CDR2 as LQKENI. The CDR3 region is CASSQRTSGRTDEQFF. As DNA, the CDR3 is TGTGCCAGCTCCCAACGGACTAGCGGGAGAACGGATGAGCAGTTCTTC.

The rearrangement uses TRBV5-4 and TRBJ2-6; tentative D call: TRBD2 (5 bases). The germline gives CDR1 SGHNT, CDR2 YYREEE (reference sequence). The V and J ends lost 7 bases and 0 bases respectively, with 11 bases between them. CDR3 length equals 15 residues. CDR3 residues: CASSGVSSGANVLTF. As DNA, the CDR3 is TGTGCCAGCTCCGGGGTGAGCTCTGGGGCCAACGTCCTGACTTTC.

This clone has only a few counts. This chain uses TRBV7-8 with TRBJ2-1, with 9 bases fitting TRBD2. The V gene's germline CDR1 is SGHVS and CDR2 FQNEAQ. The CDR3 is 15 amino acids. V was pared by 9 bases and J by 8 bases, with 14 bases of the junction left unmatched. The chain's CDR3 is CASKSYSGSSDEQFF. CDR3 sequence (DNA): TGTGCCAGTAAATCCTATAGCGGGAGCTCCGATGAGCAGTTCTTC.

The chain links TRBV4-3 to TRBJ1-1; 7 nucleotides line up with TRBD1. V was clipped by 3 bases and J by 4 bases; unmatched bases: 8. Germline V gene sequence: CDR1 LGHNA, CDR2 YSLEER. The CDR3 is 15 residues long. The chain's CDR3 is CASSHQTGIGTEAFF. CDR3 DNA sequence: TGCGCCAGCAGCCATCAGACAGGGATTGGCACTGAAGCTTTCTTT.

This clone was detected only a few times. The DNA of the CDR3 is TGTGCCAGCAGTCGCGACAGGAACACTGAAGCTTTCTTT. Encoded protein: CASSRDRNTEAFF. The chain carries TRBV14 and TRBJ1-1, with a possible D match to TRBD1 (5 bases). This CDR3 is 13 amino acids long. From germline, CDR1 is SGHDN and CDR2 FVKESK. The ends were cut back, 6 bases at V and 1 base at J, with 9 bases in the middle.

The chain has TRBV6-5 and TRBJ2-3; D not resolved. Looked up from germline, CDR1 is MNHEY and CDR2 is SVGAGI. CDR3 size: 14 residues. Deletions cut 1 base from V and 3 bases from J, with 8 bases between. CDR3 bases: TGTGCCAGCAGTTACTGGCCGGCGACAGATACGCAGTATTTT. This translates into CASSYWPATDTQYF.

This clone came up many times. This rearrangement joins TRBV29-1 to TRBJ1-4; maybe TRBD1 (6 bases). CDR3 length: 13 amino acids. V was trimmed by 7 bases and J by 2 bases, leaving 11 bases between them. Germline loops: CDR1 SQVTM, CDR2 ANQGSEA. CDR3 sequence reads: CSARTATNEKLFF. As DNA, the CDR3 is TGCAGCGCGCGGACAGCGACTAATGAAAAACTGTTTTTT.

In the case of this clone: The same CDR3 is also encoded by other DNA sequences in this sample. The chain has TRBV18 and TRBJ2-3, with TRBD2 identical over 7 bases. The CDR3 length is 16 residues. The V and J ends lost 3 bases and 0 bases, in that order; junction bases with no gene match: 6. The germline V gene has CDR1 KGHSH and CDR2 LQKENI. In DNA, the CDR3 is TGTGCCAGCTCACCTCTAGCGGCACCTAGCACAGATACGCAGTATTTT. The encoded protein is CASSPLAAPSTDTQYF.

This clone was picked up a small number of times. The genes are TRBV4-3 and TRBJ2-6; D is undetermined. Trimming shortened V by 5 bases and J by 0 bases, and 5 bases separated the two germline ends. In germline, CDR1 is LGHNA, CDR2 YSLEER. The CDR3 runs to 14 residues. For the CDR3, the DNA is TGCGCCAGCAGCACCTCCTCTGGGGCCAACGTCCTGACTTTC. This gives the protein CASSTSSGANVLTF.

The V gene is TRBV7-3, the J gene TRBJ2-5; a possible D gene is TRBD1 (6 bases). The V and J ends lost 5 bases and 3 bases respectively, with 10 bases between them. Germline V lookup: CDR1 SGHTA, CDR2 FQGTGA. This CDR3 has 13 residues. CDR3: CASSPGQEETQYF. Here the CDR3 DNA reads TGTGCCAGCAGCCCGGGACAAGAAGAGACCCAGTACTTC.

This chain links TRBV29-1 with TRBJ1-1; tentatively, D is TRBD1 (5 bases). V was cut by 2 bases and J by 4 bases, with 11 bases left in between. Germline CDR1 SQVTM, CDR2 ANQGSEA. The CDR3 consists of 13 residues. The CDR3 nucleotides are TGCAGCGTTGAACAGGGTTGGACCACTGAAGCTTTCTTT. Amino acid sequence: CSVEQGWTTEAFF. The full variable domain, with the rest looked up from reference TRBV29-1 and TRBJ1-1, is SAVISQKPSRDICQRGTSLTIQCQVDSQVTMMFWYRQQPGQSLTLIATANQGSEATYESGFVIDKFPISRPNLTFSTLTVSNMSPEDSSIYLCSVEQGWTTEAFFGQGTRLTVV.